This is a list of T cell receptor beta chains from one sample in a study of T cell responses to AZD1222 COVID-19 vaccine. Here immunoSEQ multiplex PCR was the method, and the copy in TCRdb shows in-frame clones only, minus some. The sample consists of some 120,000 clones, approximately 89% of them appearing once. The sample in question was peripheral blood, obtained 28 days after the second AZD1222 dose. The receptors stem from an adult who received the AZD1222 COVID-19 vaccine. Each CDR3 is given with its conserved first and last residue. The order of the fields is clone size, D gene, J gene, V gene, CDR3 length, CDR3 protein. A D gene is named only where the DNA matches it firmly. For some rows the clone size is stated as once, few or many, or as a class when expanded; others skip it.

>NA|NA|TRBJ2-7|TRBV21-1|16
CASAGHIRLSSYEQYF
>NA|TRBD1|TRBJ1-5|TRBV19|15
CASSIADRGNQPQHF
>NA|TRBD1|TRBJ1-1|TRBV3-1/TRBV3-2|14
CASLIRTGEVRAFF
>NA|TRBD1|TRBJ2-3|TRBV6-2/TRBV6-3|16
CASSYYPGQGTDTQYF
>once|TRBD1|TRBJ1-2|TRBV28|17
CASRPPRGQGPNYGYTF
>NA|NA|TRBJ1-6|TRBV27|14
CASSLGQNNSPLHF
>NA|NA|TRBJ2-3|TRBV6-2/TRBV6-3|13
CASSYSTERGGYF
>NA|TRBD1|TRBJ2-1|TRBV7-3|17
CASSLRAGDRGRSEQFF
>NA|NA|TRBJ2-3|TRBV7-2|15
CASSSDYSSTDTQYF
>NA|NA|TRBJ1-2|TRBV19|15
CASSSPRAGEDGYTF
>once|NA|TRBJ1-5|TRBV7-2|13
CASSLDGNQPQHF
>NA|NA|TRBJ1-2|TRBV6-2/TRBV6-3|13
CASSYRLNYGYTF
>NA|NA|TRBJ2-7|TRBV6-6|13
CASSYGNGREQYF
>NA|NA|TRBJ1-5|TRBV5-8|14
CASSLGQLNQPQHF
>NA|NA|TRBJ2-7|TRBV4-1|15
CASNPGQGPSYEQYF
>NA|NA|TRBJ1-5|TRBV18|16
CASSPTGETRLKPQHF
>NA|NA|TRBJ2-3|TRBV28|17
CASSPRAGRITTDTQYF
>NA|NA|TRBJ2-7|TRBV21-1|17
CASSPPSGTRSSYEQYF
>NA|NA|TRBJ1-1|TRBV6-5|12
CASSTGYTEAFF
>NA|TRBD2|TRBJ2-1|TRBV6-2/TRBV6-3|15
CASSYSGGGRNEQFF
>NA|NA|TRBJ1-5|TRBV3-1/TRBV3-2|15
CASSQDTGSNQPQHF
>once|TRBD1|TRBJ2-7|TRBV7-7|15
CASSLGEGQGRVQYF
>once|NA|TRBJ1-1|TRBV10-1|13
CASSVDYDSEAFF
>NA|NA|TRBJ2-2|TRBV5-1|15
CASSDYRTNTGELFF
>NA|TRBD1|TRBJ1-5|TRBV20-1|13
CSASGDRSQPQHF
>NA|NA|TRBJ1-4|TRBV5-8|15
CASNLQGTSFEKLFF
>once|TRBD1|TRBJ1-4|TRBV5-8|14
CASSSGQGSEKLFF
>NA|NA|TRBJ1-1|TRBV28|10
CASSTTEAFF
>NA|NA|TRBJ1-1|TRBV3-1/TRBV3-2|16
CASSPRDRRGNTEAFF
>NA|NA|TRBJ2-2|TRBV9|15
CASSVDGGVAGELFF
>NA|NA|TRBJ1-1|TRBV6-5|13
CASEGGQNTEAFF
>once|NA|TRBJ2-5|TRBV6-5|12
CASSFGPETQYF
>once|TRBD1|TRBJ1-1|TRBV18|15
CASSPPGTENTEAFF
>NA|NA|TRBJ1-2|TRBV28|12
CASKTANYGYTF
>NA|NA|TRBJ2-3|TRBV5-8|16
CASSFTGEGITDTQYF
>NA|NA|TRBJ1-1|TRBV5-6|15
CASIQRTSRGTEAFF
>NA|TRBD1|TRBJ1-2|TRBV18|18
CASSRGQANVPSGYGYTF
>NA|NA|TRBJ2-7|TRBV5-4|15
CASSLGTAITYEQYF
>NA|NA|TRBJ2-3|TRBV11-2|14
CASSVAGTSDTQYF
>once|NA|TRBJ1-5|TRBV5-1|14
CASSPAGAGQPQHF
>few|NA|TRBJ1-2|TRBV4-1|15
CASSQDRLPSYGYTF
>NA|NA|TRBJ2-2|TRBV18|16
CASSDNQGRYTGELFF
>few|TRBD2|TRBJ2-5|TRBV10-3|20
CAISEIVVQLAGPYQETQYF
>NA|NA|TRBJ2-3|TRBV5-1|16
CASSLAEVEGTDTQYF
>NA|NA|TRBJ1-1|TRBV18|14
CASSAEGGDTEAFF
>NA|NA|TRBJ2-5|TRBV11-2|15
CASSLGPSVVETQYF